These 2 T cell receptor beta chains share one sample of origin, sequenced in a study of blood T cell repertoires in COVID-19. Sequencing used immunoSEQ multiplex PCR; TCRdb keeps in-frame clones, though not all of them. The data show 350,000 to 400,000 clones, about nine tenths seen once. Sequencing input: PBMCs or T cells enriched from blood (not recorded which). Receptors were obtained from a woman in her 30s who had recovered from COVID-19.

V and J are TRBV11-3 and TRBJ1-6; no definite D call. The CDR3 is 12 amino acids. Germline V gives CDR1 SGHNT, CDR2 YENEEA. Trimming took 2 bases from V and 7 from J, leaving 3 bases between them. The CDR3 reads CASSLQNSPLHF. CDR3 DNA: TGTGCCAGCAGCTTACAAAATTCACCCCTCCACTTT.

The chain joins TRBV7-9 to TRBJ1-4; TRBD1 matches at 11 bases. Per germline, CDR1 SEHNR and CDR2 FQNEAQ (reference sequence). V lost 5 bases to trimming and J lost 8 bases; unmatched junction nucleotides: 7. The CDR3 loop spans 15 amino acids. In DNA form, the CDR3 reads TGTGCCAGCAGCACCGGACAGGGGGCCTGGGAAAAACTGTTTTTT. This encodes CASSTGQGAWEKLFF.